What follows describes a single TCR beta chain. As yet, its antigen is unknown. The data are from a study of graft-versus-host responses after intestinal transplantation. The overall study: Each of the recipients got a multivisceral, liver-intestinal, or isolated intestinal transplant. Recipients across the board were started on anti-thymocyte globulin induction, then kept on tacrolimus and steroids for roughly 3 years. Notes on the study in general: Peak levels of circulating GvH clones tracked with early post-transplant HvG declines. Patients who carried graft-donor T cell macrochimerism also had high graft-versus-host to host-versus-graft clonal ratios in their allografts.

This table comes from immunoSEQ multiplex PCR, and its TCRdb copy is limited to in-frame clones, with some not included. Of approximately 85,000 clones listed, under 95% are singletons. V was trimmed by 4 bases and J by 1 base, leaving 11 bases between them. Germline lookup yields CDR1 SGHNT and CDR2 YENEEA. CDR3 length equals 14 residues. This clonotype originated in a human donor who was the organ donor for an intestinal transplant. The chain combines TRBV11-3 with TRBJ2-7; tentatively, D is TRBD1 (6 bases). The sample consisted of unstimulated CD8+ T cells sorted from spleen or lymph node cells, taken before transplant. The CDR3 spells CASSSRGGSYEQYF. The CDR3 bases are TGTGCCAGCAGCTCGAGAGGGGGTTCCTACGAGCAGTACTTC.